A single T cell receptor beta chain is shown here with its context. What it recognizes is unknown. This may stem from a read error, because a much larger clone lies one nucleotide away. Researchers made TCR beta libraries by using iRepertoire HTBI primers and running Arm-PCR on CDR3 regions. TCRdb re-called the multiplex PCR reads with MiXCR, one entry per CDR3 protein. The sample lists about 540,000 distinct CDR3 sequences, around an eighth occurring once. The data originate from a study of regulatory T cells in long-lasting Graves disease. Time point described: newly diagnosed GD, antithyroid drugs for less than 3 months. PBMC RNA served as the TCR library source. Overall study results and limits: Newly diagnosed Graves' patients exceeded persistent ones in TCR diversity.

CDR1 and CDR2 from the germline V gene are DFQATT and SNEGSKA (reference sequence). This CDR3 is built from 14 residues. This same sample was also part of a study on T cells in Graves' hyperthyroidism and ophthalmopathy.

The V call is TRBV20-1, the J call TRBJ2-3, with D uncertain. The source of this sequence is a young man with Graves disease. The starting material was peripheral blood mononuclear cells (PBMCs), obtained at new diagnosis, from a patient treated with antithyroid drugs. The CDR3 reads CSAVIVSVRDTQYF. The CDR3 nucleotides are TGCAGCGCAGTGATAGTCTCGGTCCGGGATACGCAGTATTTT.